Reported below is one T cell receptor (beta chain). What it binds is not known. Germline V lookup: CDR1 ENHRY, CDR2 SYGVKD. The germline V and J ends were trimmed by 1 base and 7 bases, with 8 bases remaining between them. The CDR3 has 13 residues. This specimen comes from a study of shared clonotypes between healthy human individuals. General study points: The study drew on few donors, limiting represented genetic and exposure-history diversity.

Recent vaccinations or acute infections were absent in the healthy HIV-negative adult donors. In replicate PCRs of unsorted PBMC, approximately 0.3 ug DNA, roughly 30,000 T cell genomes, was used. Generated by immunoSEQ multiplex PCR, the TCRdb table keeps only in-frame clones and is missing some. The table includes fewer than 600,000 clones, 70% to 80% detected once. The chain couples TRBV10-3 to TRBJ2-1, with D possibly TRBD1 on 5 matching bases. The sample comprised PBMCs. The TCR comes from a middle-aged woman in good health. Some clones in this sample may be carry-over from other donors' samples. The CDR3 loop reads CAISEYPGNEQFF. CDR3 sequence (DNA): TGTGCCATCAGTGAGTACCCAGGGAATGAGCAGTTCTTC.